The 9 T cell receptor beta chains in this list originate from one sample, sequenced in a study of Ad26.COV2.S vaccination and SARS-CoV-2 variants. Treatment denoted: some 19 received Ad26.COV2.S at low or high dose, single or two shots; about 5 received placebo; per-sample allocation not given. The study sampled participants on day 63 after the first vaccine or placebo injection. The data were produced by immunoSEQ multiplex PCR, yet TCRdb's version contains in-frame clones alone and is incomplete. The table records hundreds of thousands of clones, 80% to 90% of them present only once. The source material was peripheral blood, sampled in a trial of Ad26.COV2.S vaccine versus placebo. These receptors all stem from a person aged 18-65 years who received the Ad26.COV2.S COVID-19 vaccine or a placebo.

This clone was recorded at least ten times. V and J are TRBV7-9 and TRBJ2-7; TRBD2 matches 9 bases. CDR3 size: 18 residues. With V trimmed by 4 bases and J by 3 bases, 16 bases remained unmatched. In germline, CDR1 is SEHNR, CDR2 FQNEAQ (reference sequence). CDR3 residues: CASSSLLTSGMEGYEQYF. CDR3 DNA sequence: TGTGCCAGCAGCTCCTTGTTGACTAGCGGTATGGAGGGCTACGAGCAGTACTTC.

The chain joins TRBV19 to TRBJ1-3; D uncertain. Trimming pared 1 base from V and 0 bases from J, leaving 4 bases between. In germline, CDR1 is LNHDA, CDR2 SQIVND (reference sequence). The CDR3 spans 14 residues. DNA for the CDR3: TGTGCCAGTAGTATAGGCAGCTCTGGAAACACCATATATTTT. Residues: CASSIGSSGNTIYF.

This chain links TRBV7-9 with TRBJ2-5; 11 bases line up with TRBD2. V dropped 5 bases and J dropped 0; count of bases not matched to a gene: 8. The CDR3 spans 17 residues. Germline V lookup: CDR1 SEHNR, CDR2 FQNEAQ (reference sequence). The CDR3 sequence is CASSVRLTSGDQETQYF. CDR3 nucleotides: TGTGCCAGCAGCGTACGGTTGACTAGCGGGGACCAAGAGACCCAGTACTTC.

V is TRBV4-3 and J is TRBJ2-7; D remains unclear. The V gene's germline CDR1 is LGHNA and CDR2 YSLEER. The CDR3 covers 13 residues. V lost 5 bases, J lost 3 bases, and 11 bases lay in between. CDR3 loop: CASSTRTGYEQYF. The DNA of the CDR3 is TGCGCCAGCAGCACCCGGACGGGCTACGAGCAGTACTTC.

This sequence joins TRBV15 and TRBJ1-1; D is ambiguous. The V end was cut by 0 bases, the J end by 4 bases, with 12 bases between. Germline CDR1 LNHNV, CDR2 YYDKDF (reference sequence). The length of the CDR3 is 15 residues. The CDR3: CATSRDLLGGTEAFF. The CDR3 bases are TGTGCCACCAGCAGAGATTTGTTAGGTGGCACTGAAGCTTTCTTT.

V and J are TRBV5-5 and TRBJ2-3, with a tentative D call TRBD2 (5 bases). Deletions cut 1 base from V and 3 bases from J, with 12 bases between. The CDR3 consists of 15 residues. Germline V gives CDR1 SGHKS, CDR2 YYEKEE (reference sequence). As DNA, the CDR3 is TGTGCCAGCAGCTTGCGTTTATTAGCGACAGATACGCAGTATTTT. Translation: CASSLRLLATDTQYF. Full variable domain (remainder filled in from reference TRBV5-5 and TRBJ2-3): DAGVTQSPTHLIKTRGQQVTLRCSPISGHKSVSWYQQVLGQGPQFIFQYYEKEERGRGNFPDRFSARQFPNYSSELNVNALLLGDSALYLCASSLRLLATDTQYFGPGTRLTVL.

The chain recombines TRBV10-3 with TRBJ2-7; TRBD1 might be the D (5 bases). The CDR3 spans 12 residues. Germline CDR1 is ENHRY and CDR2 is SYGVKD. The V end lost 5 bases, the J end lost 5 bases, and 10 bases lay between the germline ends. For the CDR3, the DNA is TGTGCCATCAGTCGGACGGACAACGAGCAGTACTTC. Translated, it gives CAISRTDNEQYF.

The J gene is TRBJ1-5, the V gene TRBV12-3 or TRBV12-4; D perhaps matches TRBD1 (5 bases). The length of the CDR3 is 13 residues. V was shortened by 1 base and J by 5 bases, with 6 bases between the two germline ends. CDR3: CASSLGDDQPQHF. CDR3 nucleotides: TGTGCCAGCAGTTTAGGGGACGATCAGCCCCAGCATTTT.

The gene calls are TRBV27 and TRBJ2-7, with 7 bases lining up with TRBD1. V trimming: 5 bases; J trimming: 6 bases; junction bases outside the gene matches: 10. This CDR3 is built from 14 residues. Germline values: CDR1 MNHEY, CDR2 SMNVEV (reference sequence). The CDR3 nucleotides read TGTGCCAGCAGTAAACAGGGGACCGTAGGCGAGCAGTACTTC. This codes for CASSKQGTVGEQYF.